One sample yielded the 23 T cell receptor beta chains listed below, sequenced in a study of vaccination effects on CD4 cells after COVID-19. Repertoires were generated with immunoSEQ multiplex PCR, while TCRdb's copy carries only in-frame clones and drops some. This sample has 70,000 or so clones, with roughly four fifths found just once. Antigen specificity for these receptors is unknown. Following a roughly 9-day culture, CD4+ T cells were purified. Here the sequenced sample was CD4+ T cells from PBMCs cultured without peptide, taken before COVID-19 vaccination. These receptors were taken from a human donor who received a COVID-19 vaccine.

The CDR3 DNA reads TGTGCCAGCTCAGCCTCACAAACTGGTAGCAATGAGCAGTTCTTC. The encoded protein is CASSASQTGSNEQFF. This chain connects TRBV18 to TRBJ2-1; no definite D call. The germline V gene has CDR1 KGHSH and CDR2 LQKENI. Trimming took off 5 bases at V and 6 bases at J, with 17 bases between the two ends. The CDR3 consists of 15 residues.

The V call is TRBV20-1, the J call TRBJ2-4; the D is unclear. The CDR3 covers 15 residues. Germline V gene data show CDR1 as DFQATT and CDR2 as SNEGSKA (reference sequence). V lost 6 bases to trimming and J lost 2 bases, with 17 bases between them. The CDR3 DNA reads as TGCAGTGCCAGTGGCTCCCACGAATCCAAAAACATTCAGTACTTC. It translates to CSASGSHESKNIQYF.

In its sample, this clone was seen once. The V call is TRBV7-8, the J call TRBJ2-7, with D perhaps matching TRBD1 or TRBD2 (5 bases each). The CDR3 totals 14 residues. Germline V gene data show CDR1 as SGHVS and CDR2 as FQNEAQ. Trimming removed 4 bases at V and 1 base at J, with 11 bases between. The CDR3 DNA reads TGTGCCAGCAGCTCCCGAGGGGATTCCTACGAGCAGTACGTC. It translates to CASSSRGDSYEQYV.

The CDR3 region is CASRDLGQAQETQYF. The CDR3 nucleotides read TGTGCCAGCAGAGACCTCGGACAGGCACAAGAGACCCAGTACTTC. This sequence joins TRBV6-5 and TRBJ2-5; 7 nucleotides match TRBD1. Germline loops: CDR1 MNHEY, CDR2 SVGAGI. The CDR3 contains 15 residues. The ends lost 6 bases at V and 2 bases at J; junction bases unmatched: 9.

Comment on this clone: At one of its ends the junction is not consistent with the germline gene, which may arise from a read error. Here the CDR3 DNA reads TGTGCCAGTAGCCCCTTGAACACCGAGGAGCTGTTTTTT. It is translated as CASSPLNTEELFF. The chain employs TRBV19 and TRBJ2-2; D not certain. CDR3 length: 13 residues. Germline V gene sequence: CDR1 LNHDA, CDR2 SQIVND (reference sequence).

The V call is TRBV6-5, the J call TRBJ1-4; 11 bases align to TRBD1. Germline lookup yields CDR1 MNHEY and CDR2 SVGAGI. The CDR3 is 15 residues long. V gave up 6 bases and J gave up 3 bases; unmatched junction bases: 3. The CDR3 protein is CASREDRGPNEKLFF. The CDR3 DNA follows: TGTGCCAGCAGGGAGGACAGGGGGCCTAATGAAAAACTGTTTTTT.

The rearrangement uses TRBV5-1 and TRBJ1-4, with 7 bases that match TRBD1. The CDR3 consists of 15 residues. Germline CDR1 SGHRS, CDR2 YFSETQ. With 5 bases clipped from V and 5 bases from J, the junction kept 9 bases outside the gene matches. The CDR3 sequence is CASRDIQGENEKLFF. In nucleotides, the CDR3 is TGCGCCAGCAGAGATATTCAGGGGGAGAATGAAAAACTGTTTTTT.

CDR3: CASSAIPGQGASGNTIYF. For the CDR3, the DNA is TGTGCCAGCAGCGCAATCCCGGGACAGGGGGCTTCTGGAAACACCATATATTTT. The rearrangement joins TRBV9 to TRBJ1-3; 12 bases agree with TRBD1. The CDR3 extends over 18 amino acids. The germline V gene encodes CDR1 SGDLS and CDR2 YYNGEE. The ends lost 3 bases at V and 1 base at J; junction bases unmatched: 8.

The chain joins TRBV6-1 to TRBJ2-5; 10 bases align to TRBD2. Unmatched junction bases numbered 11, after V lost 4 bases and J lost 6 bases. This CDR3 is built from 16 residues. Germline values: CDR1 MNHNS, CDR2 SASEGT. The CDR3 coding sequence is TGTGCCAGCAGTGTTGGTGGGACTAGCGTCCCTAAGACCCAGTACTTC. Translating gives CASSVGGTSVPKTQYF.

The chain links TRBV19 to TRBJ2-2; D perhaps matches TRBD2 (7 bases). This CDR3 region has 16 residues. Germline V gene data show CDR1 as LNHDA and CDR2 as SQIVND (reference sequence). Trimming cost V 2 bases and J 4 bases, with 14 bases left between them. The CDR3 loop reads CASSISAGATTGELFF. Here the CDR3 DNA reads TGTGCCAGTAGTATATCGGCGGGGGCGACCACCGGGGAGCTGTTTTTT.

This clone was seen a handful of times. V usage is TRBV7-3 and J usage is TRBJ2-2; TRBD2 might be the D (5 bases). V gave up 5 bases and J gave up 6 bases, with 10 bases separating them. Germline CDR1 is SGHTA and CDR2 is FQGTGA. This CDR3 contains 13 residues. Here the CDR3 reads CASSPPGAGELFF. In nucleotides, the CDR3 is TGTGCCAGCAGCCCCCCCGGGGCCGGGGAGCTGTTTTTT.

The chain has TRBV6-4 and TRBJ1-6; D is perhaps TRBD1 (5 bases). Germline V gives CDR1 MRHNA, CDR2 SNTAGT. The CDR3 spans 13 residues. Trimming shortened V by 3 bases and J by 6 bases, and 6 bases separated the two germline ends. The CDR3 DNA reads TGTGCCAGCAGTGAAGGGGTTAATTCACCCCTCCACTTT. Its protein product is CASSEGVNSPLHF.

This chain links TRBV11-2 with TRBJ2-5; D possibly corresponds to TRBD1 (6 bases). The length of the CDR3 is 16 residues. With 5 bases removed from V and 4 bases from J, the gap between germline ends came to 20 bases. Germline V CDR1 and CDR2: SGHAT, FQNNGV. In DNA form, the CDR3 reads TGTGCCAGCAGCCCGGAACAGGGTTTAGGAACAGAGACCCAGTACTTC. Protein: CASSPEQGLGTETQYF. The whole variable domain, remainder taken from reference TRBV11-2 and TRBJ2-5, is EAGVAQSPRYKIIEKRQSVAFWCNPISGHATLYWYQQILGQGPKLLIQFQNNGVVDDSQLPKDRFSAERLKGVDSTLKIQPAKLEDSAVYLCASSPEQGLGTETQYFGPGTRLLVL.

This sequence joins TRBV12-5 and TRBJ2-1; D is perhaps TRBD2 (5 bases). Trimming removed 2 bases from V and 9 bases from J, with 8 bases in between. Germline loops: CDR1 LGHNT, CDR2 FRNRAP. The length of the CDR3 is 12 residues. The CDR3 DNA reads TGTGCTAGTGGTTTGCTAGGAGGTGAGCAGTTCTTC. Translating it yields CASGLLGGEQFF.

This clone showed up just once. The V gene is TRBV7-2, the J gene TRBJ2-5, with TRBD1 identical over 11 bases. The J segment lost 1 base and the V segment lost 1 base, leaving 2 bases of the junction unmatched. The CDR3 runs 16 residues. CDR1 is SGHTA, CDR2 FQGNSA, per germline. CDR3 DNA: TGTGCCAGCAGCTTAGGAGGGACAGGGGGCCAAGAGACCCAGTACTTC. This gives the protein CASSLGGTGGQETQYF.

This rearrangement joins TRBV2 to TRBJ2-6; D is ambiguous. Germline CDR1 is SNHLY and CDR2 is FYNNEI. The CDR3 extends over 13 amino acids. Trimming removed 6 bases at V and 2 bases at J, with 5 bases between. The CDR3 loop is CASSLAGANVLTF. CDR3 DNA: TGTGCCAGCAGCCTGGCTGGGGCCAACGTCCTGACTTTC.

The rearrangement links TRBV11-3 to TRBJ2-1; 16 bases agree with TRBD2. With 0 bases clipped from V and 7 bases from J, the junction kept 9 bases outside the gene matches. CDR3 length equals 19 residues. In germline, CDR1 is SGHNT, CDR2 YENEEA. Here the CDR3 DNA reads TGTGCCAGCAGCTTAGACGGGACTAGCGGGGGGGTTAACGGGAATGAGCAGTTCTTC. Amino acids: CASSLDGTSGGVNGNEQFF.

The rearrangement joins TRBV7-9 to TRBJ1-2; possibly TRBD1 for D (5 bases). The germline V and J ends were trimmed by 1 base and 7 bases, with 10 bases remaining between them. CDR1 SEHNR and CDR2 FQNEAQ come from the germline V gene (reference sequence). The CDR3 consists of 13 residues. The CDR3 region is CASSLGGAGGYTF. The CDR3 region has the DNA TGTGCCAGCAGCTTAGGAGGGGCTGGTGGCTACACCTTC.

This chain links TRBV5-6 with TRBJ2-3; no definite D call. Trimming removed 3 bases from V and 2 bases from J, with 1 base in between. In germline, CDR1 is SGHDT, CDR2 YYEEEE. CDR3 length: 11 amino acids. CDR3 sequence reads: CASSYTDTQYF. In DNA, the CDR3 is TGTGCCAGCAGCTACACAGATACGCAGTATTTT.

The V and J genes are TRBV5-1 and TRBJ2-2, with a tentative D call TRBD1 (5 bases). Germline V gives CDR1 SGHRS, CDR2 YFSETQ. The CDR3 is made up of 13 amino acids. V lost 1 base and J 7 bases, leaving 8 bases between the germline ends. The CDR3 sequence: CASSLSGFGELFF. The DNA of the CDR3 is TGCGCCAGCAGCTTGTCAGGGTTCGGGGAGCTGTTTTTT. The whole variable domain, filled in from reference TRBV5-1 and TRBJ2-2, reads KAGVTQTPRYLIKTRGQQVTLSCSPISGHRSVSWYQQTPGQGLQFLFEYFSETQRNKGNFPGRFSGRQFSNSRSEMNVSTLELGDSALYLCASSLSGFGELFFGEGSRLTVL.

V and J are TRBV29-1 and TRBJ2-6; unclear D gene. The germline gives CDR1 SQVTM, CDR2 ANQGSEA. V was clipped by 3 bases and J by 0 bases, with 3 bases between them. The CDR3 is 13 amino acids. The CDR3 bases are TGCAGCGTTGACAGCTCTGGGGCCAACGTCCTGACTTTC. This translates into CSVDSSGANVLTF. Filled out from reference TRBV29-1 and TRBJ2-6, the complete variable domain reads SAVISQKPSRDICQRGTSLTIQCQVDSQVTMMFWYRQQPGQSLTLIATANQGSEATYESGFVIDKFPISRPNLTFSTLTVSNMSPEDSSIYLCSVDSSGANVLTFGAGSRLTVL.

The chain combines TRBV3-1 (or the pseudogene TRBV3-2) with TRBJ2-7, with D unresolved. Per germline, CDR1 LGHDT and CDR2 YNNKEL (reference sequence). V lost 1 base to trimming and J lost 2 bases, with 12 bases between them. The CDR3 is made up of 15 amino acids. CDR3 loop: CASSQGTALPYEQYV. The CDR3 DNA reads TGTGCCAGCAGCCAAGGAACAGCGCTACCCTACGAGCAGTACGTC.

V gene TRBV3-1 (or the pseudogene TRBV3-2) combines with J gene TRBJ2-3; 10 nucleotides align to TRBD2. Germline CDR1 and CDR2: LGHDT and YNNKEL (reference sequence). Unmatched junction bases numbered 4, after V lost 0 bases and J lost 1 base. The CDR3 runs 17 residues. The CDR3 DNA is TGTGCCAGCAGCCAAGATCTTGGGACTAGCGGCACAGATACGCAGTATTTT. The encoded protein is CASSQDLGTSGTDTQYF.